The 14 T cell receptor beta chains reported below all come from one sample, sequenced in a study of PD-L1 blockade in urothelial cancer. Time point denoted: pretreatment peripheral blood. Clones were read by immunoSEQ multiplex PCR, and TCRdb kept only the in-frame ones, dropping some. The data show just under 40,000 clones, about 89% seen once. This specimen was PBMCs, taken around atezolizumab (anti-PD-L1) treatment. These receptors came from a woman aged 55-70 years with urothelial cancer.

The chain recombines TRBV30 with TRBJ2-7; 10 bases are a match to TRBD1. The CDR3 runs 14 residues. Unmatched junction bases numbered 2, after V lost 0 bases and J lost 3 bases. Germline-derived CDR1 and CDR2 are GTSNPN and SVGIG (reference sequence). The CDR3 DNA is TGTGCCTGGAGTGTTGGACAGGGGGACTACGAGCAGTACTTC. This translates into CAWSVGQGDYEQYF.

The J gene is TRBJ2-7, the V gene TRBV5-1; TRBD2 matches at 9 bases. The CDR3 is made up of 14 amino acids. V dropped 0 bases and J dropped 6; count of bases not matched to a gene: 4. Per germline, CDR1 SGHRS and CDR2 YFSETQ. The CDR3 DNA sequence: TGCGCCAGCAGCTTGGAGGTAGCGGGAGCCGAGCAGTACTTC. Its protein product is CASSLEVAGAEQYF.

The genes are TRBV2 and TRBJ1-3; D remains ambiguous. The CDR3 has 13 amino acids. CDR1 is SNHLY, CDR2 FYNNEI, per germline. V dropped 5 bases and J dropped 0 bases, with 5 bases sitting between them. The CDR3 is CASSQFSGNTIYF. The CDR3 coding sequence is TGTGCCAGCAGTCAATTCTCTGGAAACACCATATATTTT.

CDR3: CASSVGGRGHQETQYF. CDR3 nucleotides: TGTGCCAGCAGCGTAGGGGGCAGGGGGCATCAAGAGACCCAGTACTTC. The chain is built from TRBV9 and TRBJ2-5; 8 bases align to TRBD1. After removal of 0 bases from V and 2 bases from J, the junction contained 6 bases not matched to a gene. Germline values: CDR1 SGDLS, CDR2 YYNGEE. The CDR3 is 16 residues long.

The J gene is TRBJ2-1, the V gene TRBV5-1; 7 positions match TRBD1. This CDR3 is 15 amino acids long. Germline lookup yields CDR1 SGHRS and CDR2 YFSETQ. With 4 bases clipped from V and 2 bases from J, the junction kept 6 bases outside the gene matches. This CDR3 is CASSDRDSPYNEQFF. The CDR3, as DNA: TGCGCCAGCAGCGACCGGGACAGCCCCTACAATGAGCAGTTCTTC.

Comments on this clone: Within the sample, other DNA sequences also encode this same CDR3. The chain combines TRBV5-3 with TRBJ2-7, with a tentative D call TRBD1 (6 bases). TRBV5-3 is reported as an ORF; its role is uncertain. The length of the CDR3 is 13 residues. Trimming shortened V by 0 bases and J by 10 bases, and 14 bases separated the two germline ends. This chain's CDR3 is CARSLAVTGTQYF. CDR3 sequence (DNA): TGTGCCAGAAGCTTGGCCGTTACAGGGACACAGTACTTC.

The chain carries TRBV5-1 and TRBJ1-1; TRBD1 matches at 7 bases. Germline CDR1 reads SGHRS; CDR2 reads YFSETQ. The CDR3 covers 16 residues. Trimming removed 4 bases from V and 4 bases from J; junction bases left unmatched: 13. CDR3 loop: CASSPDPTGLATEAFF. CDR3 in DNA: TGCGCCAGCAGCCCAGATCCGACAGGGTTGGCCACTGAAGCTTTCTTT.

The CDR3 bases are TGTGCCACCAGGCCCGCTCGACAGGCCAGGCCGTGGCAGCCCCAGCATTTT. Protein: CATRPARQARPWQPQHF. The rearrangement uses TRBV19 and TRBJ1-5; a possible D gene is TRBD1 (6 bases). Germline CDR1 is LNHDA and CDR2 is SQIVND (reference sequence). Trimming shortened V by 10 bases and J by 7 bases, and 29 bases separated the two germline ends. The CDR3 length is 17 residues.

The chain couples TRBV6-1 to TRBJ2-2; TRBD1 matches 7 bases. CDR1 and CDR2 from the germline V gene are MNHNS and SASEGT. This CDR3 contains 13 residues. Trimming removed 9 bases from V and 1 base from J; junction bases left unmatched: 2. The CDR3 DNA is TGTGCCAGTAGACAGGGGAACACCGGGGAGCTGTTTTTT. This encodes CASRQGNTGELFF.

This chain joins TRBV19 and TRBJ2-1; 7 positions agree with TRBD2. Trimming cost V 5 bases and J 6 bases; bases outside gene matches: 10. CDR3 size: 15 residues. Germline V gene data show CDR1 as LNHDA and CDR2 as SQIVND (reference sequence). CDR3 in amino acids: CASSQWGGKGNEQFF. The CDR3 DNA reads TGTGCCAGTAGTCAATGGGGGGGAAAAGGCAATGAGCAGTTCTTC.

The V and J genes are TRBV6-1 and TRBJ2-5; 9 positions agree with TRBD2. With V trimmed by 7 bases and J by 3 bases, 9 bases remained unmatched. CDR3 length equals 15 residues. Looked up from germline, CDR1 is MNHNS and CDR2 is SASEGT. This chain's CDR3 is CASTPRTSEKETQYF. The CDR3 DNA reads TGTGCCAGCACCCCCCGGACTAGCGAGAAAGAGACCCAGTACTTC.

This clone appeared a single time. The rearrangement uses TRBV7-3 and TRBJ2-3; 10 bases match TRBD2. The CDR3 spans 15 residues. CDR1 and CDR2 from the germline V gene are SGHTA and FQGTGA. V dropped 1 base and J dropped 5; count of bases not matched to a gene: 3. The CDR3 region is CASSLSPSGRDTQYF. The CDR3, as DNA: TGTGCCAGCAGCTTAAGTCCTAGCGGGAGAGATACGCAGTATTTT.

The chain recombines TRBV11-2 with TRBJ2-1; D may be TRBD2 (6 bases). The V end lost 1 base, the J end lost 4 bases, and 11 bases lay between the germline ends. There are 15 residues in the CDR3. Germline V CDR1 and CDR2: SGHAT, FQNNGV. CDR3 amino acids: CASSLARGDYNEQFF. In DNA form, the CDR3 reads TGTGCCAGCAGCTTAGCGCGCGGGGATTACAATGAGCAGTTCTTC.

The V and J genes are TRBV18 and TRBJ2-2, with D possibly TRBD2 on 5 matching bases. Looked up from germline, CDR1 is KGHSH and CDR2 is LQKENI. The CDR3 has 15 residues. V lost 4 bases, J lost 3 bases, and 12 bases lay in between. CDR3 bases: TGTGCCAGCTCACTGGGAGAGCCCGACACCGGGGAGCTGTTTTTT. Translating it yields CASSLGEPDTGELFF. Full variable domain (missing parts from reference TRBV18 and TRBJ2-2): NAGVMQNPRHLVRRRGQEARLRCSPMKGHSHVYWYRQLPEEGLKFMVYLQKENIIDESGMPKERFSAEFPKEGPSILRIQQVVRGDSAAYFCASSLGEPDTGELFFGEGSRLTVL.